This is a list of T cell receptor beta chains from one sample in a study of shared clonotypes between healthy human individuals. Generated by immunoSEQ multiplex PCR, the TCRdb table keeps only in-frame clones and is missing some. This sample yields about 2.5 million clones, of which roughly 90% are seen a single time; about 0.41% belongs to the top ten. The sample consisted of naive CD4+ T cells from PBMCs. Receptors were obtained from a man aged 18 to 35 in good health. Some clones in this sample may be carry-over from other donors' samples. The CDR3 runs from the conserved cysteine through the conserved F or W. A D gene is named only where the DNA matches it firmly.

TRBV12-5	TRBD1	TRBJ2-5	TGTGCTAGTGGCCCGGGCGCGACAGGGGGCCTCCAAGAGACCCAGTACTTC	CASGPGATGGLQETQYF
TRBV2	.	TRBJ1-2	TGTGCCAGCAGTGATGATGGAGGAGGAGGCTACACCTTC	CASSDDGGGGYTF
TRBV28	.	TRBJ1-1	TGTGCCAGCAGCCCCTTGGTAGAGGGGGCTTTCTTT	CASSPLVEGAFF
TRBV28	.	TRBJ1-5	TGTGCCAGCAGCACGCGGGGATTTAGCAATCAGCCCCAGCATTTT	CASSTRGFSNQPQHF
TRBV7-9	TRBD1	TRBJ1-2	TGTGCCAGCAGCTCGACAGGGGGCGTGAACTATGGCTACACCTTC	CASSSTGGVNYGYTF
TRBV18	.	TRBJ1-3	TGTGCCAGCTCATCGGGTCTACCTGACTCTGGAAACACCATATATTTT	CASSSGLPDSGNTIYF
TRBV7-2	.	TRBJ2-1	TGTGCCAGCAGCTTAGTTCCCCCACAGGGCGTAAATGAGCAGTTCTTC	CASSLVPPQGVNEQFF
TRBV10-3	TRBD1	TRBJ2-7	TGTGCCATCTGGGACAGACAGGGCGGGGAGCAGTACTTC	CAIWDRQGGEQYF
TRBV2	TRBD1	TRBJ1-5	TGTGCCAGCAGTGAGGGACAGGGCTTCCAGCCCCAGCATTTT	CASSEGQGFQPQHF
TRBV5-6	.	TRBJ2-1	TGTGCCAGCAGTCGTAGGCCTACCGGGGATGAGCAGTTCTTC	CASSRRPTGDEQFF